These 7 T cell receptor beta chains were all obtained from the same sample, sequenced in a study of CD8 T cells in Susac syndrome (dated by TCRdb to about 2019). The library was made by the immunoSEQ multiplex PCR assay. RNA was extracted using the RNeasy kit, and about 0.5 to 1 ug of the RNA was reverse transcribed with random hexamers. TCRdb redid the processing of the public reads, applying fastp at Q25 and MiXCR, and retained in-frame beta chains. Every distinct CDR3 protein forms one entry, paired with its most common genes and DNA. This sample lists approximately 230,000 distinct CDR3 sequences; approximately 92% were detected once. The top ten constitute approximately 0.072% of the sample. The source material was CD4+ T cells from PBMCs. The receptors derive from a human donor with multiple sclerosis.

The chain is built from TRBV30 and TRBJ1-1; D is uncertain. Trimming removed 4 bases from V and 4 bases from J, with 10 bases in between. The CDR3 spans 12 residues. Germline-derived CDR1 and CDR2 are GTSNPN and SVGIG (reference sequence). CDR3 coding DNA: TGTGCCTGGATAAGGACTCGCACTGAAGCTTTCTTT. Amino acids: CAWIRTRTEAFF. Based on the CDR3 plus reference TRBV30 and TRBJ1-1, the full variable domain is SQTIHQWPATLVQPVGSPLSLECTVEGTSNPNLYWYRQAAGRGLQLLFYSVGIGQISSEVPQNLSASRPQDRQFILSSKKLLLSDSGFYLCAWIRTRTEAFFGQGTRLTVV.

This chain links TRBV24-1 with TRBJ2-3; 9 nucleotides match TRBD1. V was pared by 5 bases and J by 4 bases, with 9 bases of the junction left unmatched. The germline CDR1 and CDR2 sequences are KGHDR and SFDVKD. The CDR3 contains 16 residues. CDR3 in amino acids: CATSGPGQGVSDTQYF. The CDR3 DNA reads TGTGCCACCAGTGGACCGGGACAGGGAGTATCAGATACGCAGTATTTT.

This rearrangement joins TRBV12-3 or TRBV12-4 to TRBJ2-3; TRBD2 is a possible D gene (6 bases). Trimming cost V 3 bases and J 2 bases, with 12 bases left between them. The CDR3 length is 15 residues. DNA for the CDR3: TGTGCCAGCAGTTTTAGCCAGCGGGCCACAGATACGCAGTATTTT. It codes for CASSFSQRATDTQYF.

V and J are TRBV12-3 or TRBV12-4 and TRBJ1-1, with D uncertain. V was clipped by 6 bases and J by 6 bases, with 11 bases between them. The length of the CDR3 is 12 residues. CDR3 loop: CASSMGFPEAFF. CDR3 DNA: TGTGCCAGCAGCATGGGGTTCCCTGAAGCTTTCTTT.

The chain uses TRBV4-1 and TRBJ2-3, with a tentative D call TRBD1 (6 bases). V was clipped by 7 bases and J by 2 bases, with 13 bases between them. CDR3 length: 14 amino acids. CDR1 is MGHRA and CDR2 is YSYEKL in the germline V gene. In DNA, the CDR3 is TGCGCCAGCAACAGGGTTGCCAACACAGATACGCAGTATTTT. This codes for CASNRVANTDTQYF.

This clonotype was picked up one time. This sequence joins TRBV28 and TRBJ2-5; D is ambiguous. Looked up from germline, CDR1 is MDHEN and CDR2 is SYDVKM. V lost 8 bases, J lost 14 bases, and 24 bases lay in between. The CDR3 has 13 amino acids. The CDR3 protein is CASGSGTPPREYF. The CDR3 nucleotides read TGTGCCAGCGGCTCGGGTACACCCCCAAGAGAATACTTC.

This clonotype showed up just a few times. The chain links TRBV12-3 or TRBV12-4 to TRBJ1-1; 8 bases match TRBD1. Losses at the gene ends were 4 bases for V and 0 bases for J; bases not matched to a gene: 1. There are 14 residues in the CDR3. The CDR3 nucleotides read TGTGCCAGCAGTTCGGGACAGGTGAACACTGAAGCTTTCTTT. As protein: CASSSGQVNTEAFF.